This entry lists 10 T cell receptor beta chains sequenced from one sample in a study of identical twins. Each CDR3 protein is one row after TCRdb ran MiXCR on the 5' RACE reads. The table shows around 280,000 distinct CDR3 sequences, with roughly 8.6% occurring only once. These sequences were also reported in another study, on yellow fever vaccine responses in identical twins.

Sequencing used memory (CD45RO+) T cells sorted from blood. These receptors all come from a woman under 30 in good health.

The chain uses TRBV10-3 and TRBJ1-2; 10 bases match TRBD1. The germline V gene has CDR1 ENHRY and CDR2 SYGVKD. The CDR3 is 14 residues long. V lost 2 bases, J lost 8 bases, and 5 bases stayed unmatched. DNA for the CDR3: TGTGCCATCAGTGAGGCCGGGACAGGGGTCGGCTACACCTTC. Protein sequence: CAISEAGTGVGYTF.

The chain is built from TRBV20-1 and TRBJ2-3; 9 nucleotides align to TRBD2. V was clipped by 3 bases and J by 1 base; unmatched bases: 5. Germline V gene data show CDR1 as DFQATT and CDR2 as SNEGSKA (reference sequence). The CDR3 has 15 amino acids. The CDR3 DNA follows: TGCAGTGCTAGTGGGGCTAGCGGGGGCACAGATACGCAGTATTTT. This sequence encodes CSASGASGGTDTQYF.

This clonotype was picked up many times. V usage is TRBV11-2 and J usage is TRBJ2-7; TRBD2 agrees at 14 bases. Germline V gene lookup returns CDR1 SGHAT and CDR2 FQNNGV. This CDR3 has 17 residues. J lost 5 bases, V lost 0 bases, and 6 bases had no gene match. The CDR3 DNA reads as TGTGCCAGCAGCTTAGAGGGGACTAGCGGGAGATTCCACGAGCAGTACTTC. Protein: CASSLEGTSGRFHEQYF.

This clonotype was counted at least ten times. This chain joins TRBV5-5 and TRBJ1-5, with 9 bases that match TRBD1. CDR3 size: 15 residues. V was pared by 3 bases and J by 0 bases, with 1 base of the junction left unmatched. The V gene's germline CDR1 is SGHKS and CDR2 YYEKEE (reference sequence). As DNA, the CDR3 is TGTGCCAGCAGCTGGGGACAGGGTAGCAATCAGCCCCAGCATTTT. It codes for CASSWGQGSNQPQHF. Full variable domain (missing parts from reference TRBV5-5 and TRBJ1-5): DAGVTQSPTHLIKTRGQQVTLRCSPISGHKSVSWYQQVLGQGPQFIFQYYEKEERGRGNFPDRFSARQFPNYSSELNVNALLLGDSALYLCASSWGQGSNQPQHFGDGTRLSIL.

Only a few counts were recorded for this clonotype. This chain joins TRBV11-1 and TRBJ2-2; 13 nucleotides line up with TRBD2. The CDR3 is 20 residues long. J was trimmed by 6 bases and V by 5 bases; bases with no gene match: 18. Germline-derived CDR1 and CDR2 are SGHAT and FQDESV (reference sequence). The CDR3 nucleotides read TGTGCCAGCAGCCACAAGTCGGGACTAGCGGGAATAACGGACTCCGGGGAGCTGTTTTTT. It translates to CASSHKSGLAGITDSGELFF.

The rearrangement uses TRBV5-1 and TRBJ2-7, with TRBD2 identical over 7 bases. The germline V gene encodes CDR1 SGHRS and CDR2 YFSETQ. Losses at the gene ends were 4 bases for V and 4 bases for J; bases not matched to a gene: 8. CDR3 length: 14 residues. The CDR3 nucleotides are TGCGCCAGCAGCGAAGGTAGCGGGTCGTACGAGCAGTACTTC. Its protein is CASSEGSGSYEQYF.

This clonotype has at least ten counts. The chain combines TRBV11-2 with TRBJ1-2; D gene unclear. The CDR3 spans 15 residues. Trimming took off 0 bases at V and 7 bases at J, with 15 bases between the two ends. Germline V lookup: CDR1 SGHAT, CDR2 FQNNGV. Written as DNA, the CDR3 is TGTGCCAGCAGCTTAGATCTTGGGTCAGCTTCTGGCTACACCTTC. It translates to CASSLDLGSASGYTF.

This clonotype occurred many times. CDR3 amino acids: CASSQGGSFTGELFF. The CDR3 bases are TGTGCCAGCAGCCAAGGCGGGAGTTTTACCGGGGAGCTGTTTTTT. The chain links TRBV14 to TRBJ2-2, with 7 bases matching TRBD2. Trimming took 1 base from V and 5 from J; bases not matched to a gene: 4. Germline CDR1 and CDR2: SGHDN and FVKESK. The CDR3 has 15 residues. The full variable domain, with the rest looked up from reference TRBV14 and TRBJ2-2, is EAGVTQFPSHSVIEKGQTVTLRCDPISGHDNLYWYRRVMGKEIKFLLHFVKESKQDESGMPNNRFLAERTGGTYSTLKVQPAELEDSGVYFCASSQGGSFTGELFFGEGSRLTVL.

This sequence joins TRBV20-1 and TRBJ2-3; 12 nucleotides align to TRBD2. J lost 2 bases, V lost 4 bases, and 4 bases had no gene match. The CDR3 covers 15 residues. From germline, CDR1 is DFQATT and CDR2 SNEGSKA (reference sequence). This CDR3 is CSATGTSGYTDTQYF. The CDR3 DNA is TGCAGTGCTACCGGGACTAGCGGGTACACAGATACGCAGTATTTT.

V is TRBV11-2 and J is TRBJ2-3; D possibly corresponds to TRBD1 (5 bases). The CDR3 has 15 residues. Per the germline V gene, CDR1 is SGHAT and CDR2 is FQNNGV. Trimming took 3 bases from V and 0 from J, leaving 10 bases between them. The CDR3 is CASSLLGASTDTQYF. CDR3 in DNA: TGTGCCAGCAGCTTGTTAGGGGCTAGCACAGATACGCAGTATTTT.